This T cell receptor beta chain derives from a study of blood T cell repertoires in COVID-19. Between the trimmed V and J ends, which lost 8 bases and 10 bases, there was a span of 17 bases. CDR1 is SQVTM, CDR2 ANQGSEA, per germline. The CDR3 length is 12 residues. The table came from immunoSEQ multiplex PCR; TCRdb's copy has only in-frame clones and leaves some out. The sample holds 40,000 or so clones, around 80% seen once. The TCR was taken from a man aged 35 to 55 with active or convalescent COVID-19. Source material: peripheral blood. The genes are TRBV29-1 and TRBJ1-4; D is unclear. This CDR3 is CSSVSGNGKLFF. CDR3 DNA: TGCAGCTCCGTCTCAGGAAACGGAAAACTGTTTTTT. The variable domain in full, completed from reference TRBV29-1 and TRBJ1-4, reads SAVISQKPSRDICQRGTSLTIQCQVDSQVTMMFWYRQQPGQSLTLIATANQGSEATYESGFVIDKFPISRPNLTFSTLTVSNMSPEDSSIYLCSSVSGNGKLFFGSGTQLSVL.